The rows below give T cell receptor beta chains drawn from one sample of a study of blood T cell repertoires in COVID-19. Method: immunoSEQ multiplex PCR; TCRdb's copy keeps in-frame clones and lacks some. The repertoire holds 70,000 to 95,000 clones, with more than 80% as singletons. The specimen was peripheral blood. These receptor sequences come from a human donor in a cohort sampled during active COVID-19. CDR3s include the opening cysteine and the closing phenylalanine or tryptophan.

CDR3 length,J gene,V gene,CDR3 protein
17,TRBJ1-2,TRBV5-1,CASSFSTVPGGDYGYTF
15,TRBJ1-4,TRBV28,CASSLRSGGSEKLFF
11,TRBJ1-1,TRBV5-6,CASSAGVVAFF
14,TRBJ1-6,TRBV19,CASSIGVVNSPLHF
16,TRBJ2-1,TRBV19,CASSKASHTLYNEQFF
17,TRBJ1-1,TRBV7-2,CASSLAELTGEFYTAFF
15,TRBJ2-2,TRBV18,CASSPLSGGTGELFF
16,TRBJ1-1,TRBV28,CASTLGGAGGHTEAFF
14,TRBJ1-3,TRBV3-1/TRBV3-2,CASSHPGARNTIYF
13,TRBJ1-5,TRBV2,CASSGALGQPQHF
16,TRBJ2-2,TRBV6-6,CASSPTSGGITGELFF
16,TRBJ2-7,TRBV19,CASSLSGDRGSYEQYF
12,TRBJ2-7,TRBV30,CAWGDQGREQYF
12,TRBJ2-3,TRBV5-6,CASSESTDTQYF
14,TRBJ1-1,TRBV6-5,CASSLTGGYTEAFF
15,TRBJ2-1,TRBV20-1,CSASPGTSGLGEQFF
11,TRBJ2-2,TRBV28,CASRSTGELFF
17,TRBJ1-2,TRBV4-1,CASSQTLSRLAVYGYTF
15,TRBJ1-1,TRBV5-1,CASSRSGTGHTEAFF
14,TRBJ1-6,TRBV7-9,CASTSQGGNSPLHF
15,TRBJ2-1,TRBV14,CASSQGRRVYNEQFF
11,TRBJ2-7,TRBV10-3,CVTKQGAQQYF
16,TRBJ1-5,TRBV2,CASSTGQGLNNQPQHF
15,TRBJ2-2,TRBV5-5,CASSRDWSNTGELFF
13,TRBJ1-6,TRBV2,CASLRQGNSPLHF
16,TRBJ2-2,TRBV18,CASSPLTGMNTGELFF
16,TRBJ1-1,TRBV5-1,CASSLAGDSSLLEAFF
15,TRBJ1-2,TRBV6-1,CASSEGRGVGYGYTF
15,TRBJ1-1,TRBV2,CASSDRPVSGTEAFF
14,TRBJ2-7,TRBV18,CASSPGGTSYEQYF
15,TRBJ1-1,TRBV19,CASSTRTGRNTEAFF
16,TRBJ1-2,TRBV29-1,CSVVGVSKSRGYGYTF
15,TRBJ1-1,TRBV11-2,CASSFRARGNTEAFF
14,TRBJ2-5,TRBV18,CASSPSQNRETQYF
13,TRBJ1-4,TRBV5-1,CASSFGQGEILFF
13,TRBJ1-2,TRBV28,CASSFRRNYGYTF
14,TRBJ1-6,TRBV11-2,CASSLDRVNSPLHF